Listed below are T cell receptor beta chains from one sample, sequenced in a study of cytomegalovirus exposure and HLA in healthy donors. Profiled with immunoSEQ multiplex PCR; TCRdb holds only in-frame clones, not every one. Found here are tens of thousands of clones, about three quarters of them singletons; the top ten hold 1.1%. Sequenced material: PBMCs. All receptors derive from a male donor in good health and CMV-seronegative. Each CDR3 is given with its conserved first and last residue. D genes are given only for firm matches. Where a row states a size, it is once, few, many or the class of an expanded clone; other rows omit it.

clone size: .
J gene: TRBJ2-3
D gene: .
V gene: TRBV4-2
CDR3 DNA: TGTGCCAGCAGCCAAGAGCCTAGACCCAGCACAGATACGCAGTATTTT
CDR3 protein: CASSQEPRPSTDTQYF

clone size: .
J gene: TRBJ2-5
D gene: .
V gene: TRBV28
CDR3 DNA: TGTGCCAGCAGTTTTGGTTCAGGCCCTGAGACCCAGTACTTC
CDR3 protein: CASSFGSGPETQYF

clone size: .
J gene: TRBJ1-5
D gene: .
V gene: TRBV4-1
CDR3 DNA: TGCGCCAGCAGCCAACAGGGTTGGGGTCAGCCCCAGCATTTT
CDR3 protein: CASSQQGWGQPQHF

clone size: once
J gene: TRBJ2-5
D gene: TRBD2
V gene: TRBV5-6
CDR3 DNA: TGTGCCAGCAGCTTGGAGCGGGGCCCGGGCCAGTACTTC
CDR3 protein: CASSLERGPGQYF

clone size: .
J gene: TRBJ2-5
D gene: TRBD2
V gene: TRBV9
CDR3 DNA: TGTGCCAGCAGCGTAGGCATGGGCGGGGGGGGTGAGACCCAGTACTTC
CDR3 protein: CASSVGMGGGGETQYF

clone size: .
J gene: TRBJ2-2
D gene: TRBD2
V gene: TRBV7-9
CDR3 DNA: TGTGCCAGCAGCTTAGTAGGTAGCGGGAGTGAGCTGTTTTTT
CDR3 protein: CASSLVGSGSELFF

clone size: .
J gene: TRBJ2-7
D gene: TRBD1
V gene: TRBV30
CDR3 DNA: TGTGCCTGGAGTGTGTCCAGGGGGCCTTGGGACGAGCAGTACTTC
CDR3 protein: CAWSVSRGPWDEQYF

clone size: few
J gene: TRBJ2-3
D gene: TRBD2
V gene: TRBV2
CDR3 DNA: TGTGCCAGCAGTGGGCCGACTAGCGCCCACACAGATACGCAGTATTTT
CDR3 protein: CASSGPTSAHTDTQYF

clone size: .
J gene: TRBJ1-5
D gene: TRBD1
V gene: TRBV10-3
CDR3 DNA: TGTGCCATCAGTGAGTCGGATCTTACCGGGACAGGGGACAATCAGCCCCAGAATTTT
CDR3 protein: CAISESDLTGTGDNQPQNF

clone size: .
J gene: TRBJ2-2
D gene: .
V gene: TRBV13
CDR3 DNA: TGTGCCAGCAGCGCATTGAGTTTCCGGGACACCGGGGAGCTGTTTTTT
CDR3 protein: CASSALSFRDTGELFF

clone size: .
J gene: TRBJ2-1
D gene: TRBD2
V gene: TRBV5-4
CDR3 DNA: TGTGCCAGCAGCTTGGGGGGGACTAGCGGGGTGTTAGGGGATGAGCAGTTCTTC
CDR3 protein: CASSLGGTSGVLGDEQFF

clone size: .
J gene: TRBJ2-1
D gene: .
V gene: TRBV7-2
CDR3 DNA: TGTGCCAGCAGCTTCCAGTTCAATGAGCAGTTCTTC
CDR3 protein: CASSFQFNEQFF

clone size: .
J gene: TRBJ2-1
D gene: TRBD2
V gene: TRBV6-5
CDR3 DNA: TGTGCCAGCAGTTATGGTGTTAGCGGGGGGATGAAGCAGTTCTTC
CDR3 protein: CASSYGVSGGMKQFF

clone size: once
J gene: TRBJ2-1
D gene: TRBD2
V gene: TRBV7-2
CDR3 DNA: TGTGCCAGCAGTATTAGCGGGGGGGGGACCTACAATGAGCAGTTCTTC
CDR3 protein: CASSISGGGTYNEQFF

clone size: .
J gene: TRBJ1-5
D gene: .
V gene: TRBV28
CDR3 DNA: TGTGCCAGCAGTTTACTACAGGGTCGGGGTAGCAATCAGCCCCAGCATTTT
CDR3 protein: CASSLLQGRGSNQPQHF

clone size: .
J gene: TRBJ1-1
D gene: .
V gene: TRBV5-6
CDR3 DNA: TGTGCCAGCAGCAACGGCGGGGGAGGCACTGAAGCTTTCTTT
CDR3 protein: CASSNGGGGTEAFF

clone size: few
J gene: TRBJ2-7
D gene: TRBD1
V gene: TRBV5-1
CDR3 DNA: TGCGCCAGCAGCTTTGGCCGTACCTTGGACAGGGACGAGCAGTACTTC
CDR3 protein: CASSFGRTLDRDEQYF

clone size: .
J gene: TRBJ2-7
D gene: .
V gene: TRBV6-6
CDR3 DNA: TGTGCCAGCAGTTACCTAGACCTCAGGGTAGAAAACGAGCAGTACTTC
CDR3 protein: CASSYLDLRVENEQYF

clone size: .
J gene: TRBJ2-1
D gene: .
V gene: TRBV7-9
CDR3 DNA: TGTGCCAGCAGCTTAGACAGCTACAATGAGCAGTTCTTC
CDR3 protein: CASSLDSYNEQFF

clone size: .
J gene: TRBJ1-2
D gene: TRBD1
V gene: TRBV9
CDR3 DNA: TGTGCCAGCAGCCAAACCAACAGGGGAATGGGCTATGGCTACACCTTC
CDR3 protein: CASSQTNRGMGYGYTF

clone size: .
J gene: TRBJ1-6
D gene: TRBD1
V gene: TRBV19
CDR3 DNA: TGTGCCAGTAACCCGACAGGGGGCAATTCACCCCTCCACTTT
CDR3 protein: CASNPTGGNSPLHF

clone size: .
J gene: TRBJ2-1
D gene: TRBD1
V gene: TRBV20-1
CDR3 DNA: TGCAGAGGACAGGGGGGTAATGAGCAGTTCTTC
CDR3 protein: CRGQGGNEQFF

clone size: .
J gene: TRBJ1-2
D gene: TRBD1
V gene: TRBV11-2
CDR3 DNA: TGTGCCAGCAGCTCCGACAGGGGGGTAAATGGCTACACCTTC
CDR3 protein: CASSSDRGVNGYTF

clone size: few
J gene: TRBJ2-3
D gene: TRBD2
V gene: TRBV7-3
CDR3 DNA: TGTGCCAGCAGCTTCGGGACTAGCGGGAAAGAAGATACGCAGTATTTT
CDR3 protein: CASSFGTSGKEDTQYF

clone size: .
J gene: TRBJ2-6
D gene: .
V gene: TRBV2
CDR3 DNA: TGTGCCAGCAAAGAGTCTGGGGCCAACGTCCTGACTTTC
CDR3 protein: CASKESGANVLTF

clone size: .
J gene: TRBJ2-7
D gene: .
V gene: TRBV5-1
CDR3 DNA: TGCGCCAGCAGCTTGGAATGGGGGCCCCAAAGCTACGAGCAGTACTTC
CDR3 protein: CASSLEWGPQSYEQYF

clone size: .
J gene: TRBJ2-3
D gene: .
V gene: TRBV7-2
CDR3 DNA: TGTGCCAGCAGCCCCCGGTGGGCTGGGCGCACAGATACGCAGTATTTT
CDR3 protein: CASSPRWAGRTDTQYF

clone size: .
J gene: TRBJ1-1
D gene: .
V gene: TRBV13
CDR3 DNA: TGTGCCAGCAGCTTAGGCCTTGATATGGCACCCTTGGAAGCTTTCTTT
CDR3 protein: CASSLGLDMAPLEAFF

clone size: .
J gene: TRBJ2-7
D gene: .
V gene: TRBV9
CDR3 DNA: TGTGCCAGCAGCGTCTCGGTGCGGGGGCCCTACGAGCAGTACTTC
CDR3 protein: CASSVSVRGPYEQYF

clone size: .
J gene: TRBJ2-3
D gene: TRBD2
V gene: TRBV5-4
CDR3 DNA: TGTGCTGGCGGGGGGGCCGGGGCAGATACGCAGTATTTT
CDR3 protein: CAGGGAGADTQYF

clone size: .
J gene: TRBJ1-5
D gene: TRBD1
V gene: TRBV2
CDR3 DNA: TGTGCCAGCAGCCCACTCCGGGACAGGGGGTCCCAGCATTTT
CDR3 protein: CASSPLRDRGSQHF

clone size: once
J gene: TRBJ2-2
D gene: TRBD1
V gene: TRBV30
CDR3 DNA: TGTGCCTGGAGAACTGGACAGGGGACCGGGGGGCTGTTTTTT
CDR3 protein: CAWRTGQGTGGLFF

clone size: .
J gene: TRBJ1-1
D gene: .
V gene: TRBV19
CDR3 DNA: TGTTCCAGTAGTACTCTCCGGGACAAAGCTTTCTTT
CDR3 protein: CSSSTLRDKAFF

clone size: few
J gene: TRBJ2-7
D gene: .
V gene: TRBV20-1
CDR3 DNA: TGCAGTGCCGAGGGGGTGGGCGAGCAGTACTTC
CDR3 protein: CSAEGVGEQYF

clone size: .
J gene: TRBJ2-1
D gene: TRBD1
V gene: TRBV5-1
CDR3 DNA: TGCGCCAGCAGCGCGGGACAGGGCTACAATGAGCAGTTCTTC
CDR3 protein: CASSAGQGYNEQFF

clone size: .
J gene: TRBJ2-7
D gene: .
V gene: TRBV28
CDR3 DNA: TGTGCCAGCAGCCTGGGGAACCGGGGAGAGCAGTACTTC
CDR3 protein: CASSLGNRGEQYF

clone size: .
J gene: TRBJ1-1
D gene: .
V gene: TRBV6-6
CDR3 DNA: TGTGCCAGCACCTTTGACACTGAAGCTTTCTTT
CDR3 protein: CASTFDTEAFF

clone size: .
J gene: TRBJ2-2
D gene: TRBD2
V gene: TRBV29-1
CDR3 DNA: TGCAGCGTTACAAGGGGGGTAGCGGGAGAGACCGGGGAGCTGTTTTTT
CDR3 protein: CSVTRGVAGETGELFF

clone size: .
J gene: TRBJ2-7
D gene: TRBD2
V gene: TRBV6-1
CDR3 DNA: TGTGCCAGCAGTGCCCACCGCCCTAGCGGGTCACCCTCCTACGAGCAGTACTTC
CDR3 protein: CASSAHRPSGSPSYEQYF

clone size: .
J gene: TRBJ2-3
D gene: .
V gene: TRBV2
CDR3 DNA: TGTGCCAGTGGGACTTTACCTAGCACAGATACGCAGTATTTT
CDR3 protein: CASGTLPSTDTQYF

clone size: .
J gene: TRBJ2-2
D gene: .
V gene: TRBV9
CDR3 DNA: TGTGCCAGCAGCCCTTATCAGGGTGTCACCGGGGAGCTGTTTTTT
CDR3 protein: CASSPYQGVTGELFF

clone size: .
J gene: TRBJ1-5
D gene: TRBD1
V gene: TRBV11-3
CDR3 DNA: TGTGCCAGCAGACAAATTCGAACAGGGGGCCGGGTAAGTCAGCCCCAGCATTTT
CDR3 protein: CASRQIRTGGRVSQPQHF

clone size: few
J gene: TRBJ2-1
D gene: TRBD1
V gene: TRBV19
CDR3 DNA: TGTGCCAGTAGTATAAGATTTGGGACAGGGGTCGGTGAGCAGTTCTTC
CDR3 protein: CASSIRFGTGVGEQFF

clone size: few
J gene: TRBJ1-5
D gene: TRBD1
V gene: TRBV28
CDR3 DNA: TGTGCCAGCAGTAGGACAGGGTACAATCAGCCCCAGCATTTT
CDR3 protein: CASSRTGYNQPQHF

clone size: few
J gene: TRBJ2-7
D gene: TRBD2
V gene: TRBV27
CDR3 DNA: TGTGCCAGCAGTTTAAGGGAGGGATACGAGCAGTACTTC
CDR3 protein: CASSLREGYEQYF

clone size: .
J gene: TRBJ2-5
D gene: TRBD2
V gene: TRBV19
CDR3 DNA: TGTGCCAGTAGGAAGACTAGCGGGGTTGCGCGTGCGGGGACCCAGTACTTC
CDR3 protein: CASRKTSGVARAGTQYF

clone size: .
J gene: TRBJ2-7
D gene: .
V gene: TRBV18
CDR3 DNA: TGTGCCAGCTCACCAAACAGGCCTTACTCCTACGAGCAGTACTTC
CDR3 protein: CASSPNRPYSYEQYF

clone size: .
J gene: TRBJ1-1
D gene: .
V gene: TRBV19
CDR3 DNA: TGTGCCAGTAGTCACCTTTTCACAGGGTTTGCTGAAGCTTTCTTT
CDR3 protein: CASSHLFTGFAEAFF

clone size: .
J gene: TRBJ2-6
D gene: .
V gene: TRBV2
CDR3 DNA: TGTGCCAGCAGTGCTTTTAATACTGGGGCCAACGTCCTGACTTTC
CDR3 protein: CASSAFNTGANVLTF

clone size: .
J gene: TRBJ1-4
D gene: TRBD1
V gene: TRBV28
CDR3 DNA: TGTGCCAGCAGTTTTCTTCCGGGACAGGGTAGTGAAAAACTGTTTTTT
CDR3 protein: CASSFLPGQGSEKLFF

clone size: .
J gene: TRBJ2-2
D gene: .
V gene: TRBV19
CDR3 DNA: TGTGCCAGTAGTATGATAGCGGAGAACACCGGGGAGCTGTTTTTT
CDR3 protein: CASSMIAENTGELFF

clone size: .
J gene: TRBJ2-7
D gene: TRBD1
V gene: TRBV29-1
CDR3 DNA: TGCAGCGTTCTGGCGGCAGGGGGCTGGGGCGAGCAGTACTTC
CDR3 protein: CSVLAAGGWGEQYF

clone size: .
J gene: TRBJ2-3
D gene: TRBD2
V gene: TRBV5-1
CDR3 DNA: TGCGCCAGCAGCTTTGAGGGTCAGACTAGCGGCTGGACAGATACGCAGTATTTT
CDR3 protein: CASSFEGQTSGWTDTQYF

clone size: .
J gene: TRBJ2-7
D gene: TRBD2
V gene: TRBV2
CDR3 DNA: TGTGCCAGCAGTGCTCGGACTAGCGGGACAGGGGAGCAGTACTTC
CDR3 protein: CASSARTSGTGEQYF

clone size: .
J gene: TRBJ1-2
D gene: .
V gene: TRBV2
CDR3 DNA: TGTGCCAGCAGTGGGGCCAGGGGAACCGGCTACACCTTC
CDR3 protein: CASSGARGTGYTF

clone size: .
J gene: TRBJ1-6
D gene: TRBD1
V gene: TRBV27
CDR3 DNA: TGTGCCAGCCTTGCGACAGGGTCGTTATCACCCCTCCACTTT
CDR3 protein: CASLATGSLSPLHF

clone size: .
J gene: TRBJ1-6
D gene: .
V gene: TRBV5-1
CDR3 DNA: TGCGCCAGCAGCTTGCGCAGGGATAATTCACCCCTCCACTTT
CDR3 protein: CASSLRRDNSPLHF

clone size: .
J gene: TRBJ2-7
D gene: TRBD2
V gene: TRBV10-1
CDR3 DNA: TGCGCCAGCGCCGCGGGGGGCTCGGGCGAGCAGTACTTC
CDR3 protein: CASAAGGSGEQYF

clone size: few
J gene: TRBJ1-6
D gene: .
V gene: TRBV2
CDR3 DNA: TGTGCCAGCAGTGAGAAGAGCTCCTATAATTCACCCCTCCACTTT
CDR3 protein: CASSEKSSYNSPLHF